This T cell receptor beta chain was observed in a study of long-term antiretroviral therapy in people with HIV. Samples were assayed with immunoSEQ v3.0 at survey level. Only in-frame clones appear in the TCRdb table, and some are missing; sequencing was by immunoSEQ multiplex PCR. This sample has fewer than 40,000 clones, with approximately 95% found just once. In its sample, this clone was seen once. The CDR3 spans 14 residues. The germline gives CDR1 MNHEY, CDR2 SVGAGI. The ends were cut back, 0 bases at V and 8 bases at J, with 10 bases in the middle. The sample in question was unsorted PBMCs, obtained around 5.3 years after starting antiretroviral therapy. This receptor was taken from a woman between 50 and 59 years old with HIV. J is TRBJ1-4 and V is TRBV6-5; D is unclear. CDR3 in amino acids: CASSYSDGSEKLFF. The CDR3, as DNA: TGTGCCAGCAGTTACTCGGACGGGTCCGAAAAACTGTTTTTT.